A single sample gave rise to the 6 T cell receptor beta chains below, sequenced in a study of blood T cell repertoires in COVID-19. Clones were sequenced by immunoSEQ multiplex PCR, and TCRdb holds only the in-frame ones, with some missing. The data hold almost 200,000 clones, with roughly nine tenths observed a single time. The sample comprised peripheral blood. Receptors originate from a woman in her seventies with acute or convalescent COVID-19.

This chain connects TRBV29-1 to TRBJ1-1, with 7 bases lining up with TRBD1. V lost 7 bases and J lost 5; bases outside the gene matches: 16. The CDR3 loop spans 15 amino acids. Germline CDR1 and CDR2: SQVTM and ANQGSEA. The chain's CDR3 is CSAYPTVTGETEAFF. The CDR3 nucleotides are TGCAGCGCCTACCCAACGGTTACAGGGGAAACTGAAGCTTTCTTT.

V gene TRBV7-2 combines with J gene TRBJ2-5, with D perhaps matching TRBD2 (5 bases). The length of the CDR3 is 13 residues. The V end lost 5 bases, the J end lost 5 bases, and 12 bases lay between the germline ends. Germline V gene sequence: CDR1 SGHTA, CDR2 FQGNSA. The CDR3 sequence: CASSRGLGETQYF. CDR3 in DNA: TGTGCCAGCAGCCGAGGGTTGGGGGAGACCCAGTACTTC. The whole variable domain, filled in from reference TRBV7-2 and TRBJ2-5, reads GAGVSQSPSNKVTEKGKDVELRCDPISGHTALYWYRQSLGQGLEFLIYFQGNSAPDKSGLPSDRFSAERTGGSVSTLTIQRTQQEDSAVYLCASSRGLGETQYFGPGTRLLVL.

The CDR3 here is CASSFGDRGHEKLFF. The CDR3 DNA sequence: TGTGCCAGCAGCTTTGGAGACAGGGGACATGAAAAACTGTTTTTT. The gene calls are TRBV7-9 and TRBJ1-4; 8 bases align to TRBD1. The CDR3 extends over 15 amino acids. Trimming at V came to 3 bases and at J to 6 bases, leaving 6 bases not matched to a gene. Per the germline V gene, CDR1 is SEHNR and CDR2 is FQNEAQ (reference sequence).

This clone has only a few counts. The chain is built from TRBV2 and TRBJ2-5, with D perhaps TRBD1 (6 bases). Per the germline V gene, CDR1 is SNHLY and CDR2 is FYNNEI. Trimming removed 4 bases at V and 4 bases at J, with 13 bases between. The CDR3 covers 14 residues. Here the CDR3 reads CASSALTGGETQYF. DNA for the CDR3: TGTGCCAGCAGTGCGTTGACAGGAGGAGAGACCCAGTACTTC.

The V and J genes are TRBV7-2 and TRBJ2-7, with a possible D match to TRBD2 (5 bases). V lost 1 base, J lost 1 base, and 8 bases lay in between. There are 14 residues in the CDR3. Germline lookup yields CDR1 SGHTA and CDR2 FQGNSA. CDR3 DNA: TGTGCCAGCAGCTTAGACCTAGCTTCCTACGAGCAGTACTTC. As protein: CASSLDLASYEQYF.

The rearrangement uses TRBV18 and TRBJ1-1; maybe TRBD1 (6 bases). This CDR3 contains 15 residues. Germline V gene data show CDR1 as KGHSH and CDR2 as LQKENI. Deletions cut 3 bases from V and 4 bases from J, with 15 bases between. Written as DNA, the CDR3 is TGTGCCAGCTCACCGCGACAGGAGCGAGGCACTGAAGCTTTCTTT. This sequence encodes CASSPRQERGTEAFF. Combining the CDR3 with reference TRBV18 and TRBJ1-1 gives the whole variable domain NAGVMQNPRHLVRRRGQEARLRCSPMKGHSHVYWYRQLPEEGLKFMVYLQKENIIDESGMPKERFSAEFPKEGPSILRIQQVVRGDSAAYFCASSPRQERGTEAFFGQGTRLTVV.